This TCR beta chain was sequenced during a study of T-cell memory formation after mild COVID-19. From germline, CDR1 is DFQATT and CDR2 SNEGSKA (reference sequence). The CDR3 contains 12 residues. Between the trimmed V and J ends, which lost 2 bases and 2 bases, there was a span of 6 bases. TCRdb reprocessed the 5' RACE reads with MiXCR, giving one entry per CDR3 protein. Of about 390,000 distinct CDR3 sequences listed, over 20% were seen once; the top ten hold around 13%. The rearrangement uses TRBV20-1 and TRBJ1-2; D remains unclear. The TCR was taken from an adult woman who had mild COVID-19 (a few samples of this study predate the infection). Cell type and time point are not known. Input material: PBMCs or a T cell subset sorted from them (not recorded which). The CDR3 sequence: CSARQDNYGYTF. In DNA, the CDR3 is TGCAGTGCTAGACAGGACAACTATGGCTACACCTTC.